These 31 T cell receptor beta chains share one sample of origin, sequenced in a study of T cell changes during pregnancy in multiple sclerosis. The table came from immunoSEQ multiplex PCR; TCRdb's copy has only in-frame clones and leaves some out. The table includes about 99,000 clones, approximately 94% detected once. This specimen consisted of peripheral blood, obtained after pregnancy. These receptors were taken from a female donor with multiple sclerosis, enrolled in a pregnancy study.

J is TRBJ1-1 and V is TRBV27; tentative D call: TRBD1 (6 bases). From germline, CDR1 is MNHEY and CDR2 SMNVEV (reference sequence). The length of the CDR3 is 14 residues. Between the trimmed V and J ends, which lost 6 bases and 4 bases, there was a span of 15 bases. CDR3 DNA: TGTGCCAGCAGCCAACTAAGGGGGACCACTGAAGCTTTCTTT. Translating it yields CASSQLRGTTEAFF.

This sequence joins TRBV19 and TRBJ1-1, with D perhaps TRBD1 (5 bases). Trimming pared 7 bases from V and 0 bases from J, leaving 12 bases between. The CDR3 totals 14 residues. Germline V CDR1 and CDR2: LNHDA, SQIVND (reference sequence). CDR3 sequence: CASTWGSLNTEAFF. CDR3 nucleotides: TGTGCCAGTACCTGGGGCAGCTTGAACACTGAAGCTTTCTTT.

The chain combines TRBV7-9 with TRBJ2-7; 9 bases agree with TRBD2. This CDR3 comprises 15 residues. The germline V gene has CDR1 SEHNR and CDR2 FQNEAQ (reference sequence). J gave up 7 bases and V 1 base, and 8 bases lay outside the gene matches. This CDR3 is CASSLGAGGPGEQYF. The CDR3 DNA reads TGTGCCAGCAGCTTAGGAGCGGGAGGCCCAGGGGAGCAGTACTTC.

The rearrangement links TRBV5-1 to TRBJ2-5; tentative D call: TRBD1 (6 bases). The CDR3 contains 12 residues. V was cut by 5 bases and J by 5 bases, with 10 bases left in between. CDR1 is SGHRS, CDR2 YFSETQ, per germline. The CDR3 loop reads CASSDQGETQYF. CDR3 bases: TGCGCCAGCAGTGATCAGGGGGAGACCCAGTACTTC.

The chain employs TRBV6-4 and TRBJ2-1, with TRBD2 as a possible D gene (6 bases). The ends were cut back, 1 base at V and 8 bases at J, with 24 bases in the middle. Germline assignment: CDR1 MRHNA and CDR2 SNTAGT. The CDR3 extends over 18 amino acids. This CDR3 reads CASSDYWASVLLGHEQFF. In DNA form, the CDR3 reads TGTGCCAGCAGTGACTATTGGGCTAGCGTACTTCTCGGGCATGAGCAGTTCTTC.

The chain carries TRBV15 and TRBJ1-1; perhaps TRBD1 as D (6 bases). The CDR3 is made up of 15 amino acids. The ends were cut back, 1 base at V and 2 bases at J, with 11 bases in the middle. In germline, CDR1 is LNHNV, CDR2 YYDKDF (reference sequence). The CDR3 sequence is CATSRAGAPNTEAFF. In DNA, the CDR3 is TGTGCCACCAGCAGAGCAGGGGCCCCCAACACTGAAGCTTTCTTT.

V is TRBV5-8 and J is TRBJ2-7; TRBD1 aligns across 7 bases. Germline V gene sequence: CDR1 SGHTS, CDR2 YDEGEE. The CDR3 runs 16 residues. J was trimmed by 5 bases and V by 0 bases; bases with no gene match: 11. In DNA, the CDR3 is TGTGCCAGCAGCTTGGACCGCCGCCAGGGGGAGAACGAGCAGTACTTC. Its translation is CASSLDRRQGENEQYF.

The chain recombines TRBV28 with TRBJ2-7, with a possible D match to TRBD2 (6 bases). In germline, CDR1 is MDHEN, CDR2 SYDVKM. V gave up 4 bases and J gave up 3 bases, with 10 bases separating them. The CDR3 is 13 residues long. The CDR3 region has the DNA TGTGCCAGCAGTTGGGACTGGGGCTACGAGCAGTACTTC. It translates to CASSWDWGYEQYF.

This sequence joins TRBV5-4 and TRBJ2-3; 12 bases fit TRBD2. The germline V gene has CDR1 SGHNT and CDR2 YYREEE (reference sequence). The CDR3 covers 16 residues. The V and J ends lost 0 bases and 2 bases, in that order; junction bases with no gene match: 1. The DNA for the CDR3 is TGTGCCAGCAGCTTGGCTAGCGGGAGGGCCACAGATACGCAGTATTTT. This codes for CASSLASGRATDTQYF.

The CDR3 sequence: CASSLGAGVENEQFF. In DNA form, the CDR3 reads TGTGCCAGCAGCTTAGGTGCGGGAGTTGAGAATGAGCAGTTCTTC. The chain recombines TRBV7-9 with TRBJ2-1, with 7 positions matching TRBD2. Germline V gene data show CDR1 as SEHNR and CDR2 as FQNEAQ (reference sequence). V dropped 1 base and J dropped 7; count of bases not matched to a gene: 7. The CDR3 runs 15 residues.

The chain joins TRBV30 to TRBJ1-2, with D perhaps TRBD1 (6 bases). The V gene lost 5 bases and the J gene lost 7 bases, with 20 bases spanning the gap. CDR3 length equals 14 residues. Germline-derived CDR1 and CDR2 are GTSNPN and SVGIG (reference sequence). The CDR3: CAWQDPNRAGGYTF. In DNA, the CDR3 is TGTGCCTGGCAGGACCCCAACAGGGCTGGTGGCTACACCTTC.

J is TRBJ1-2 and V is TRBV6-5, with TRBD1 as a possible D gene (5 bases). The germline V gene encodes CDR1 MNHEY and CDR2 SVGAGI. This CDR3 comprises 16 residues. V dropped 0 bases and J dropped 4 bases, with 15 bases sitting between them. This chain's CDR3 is CASSYSLSPGSYGYTF. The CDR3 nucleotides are TGTGCCAGCAGTTACTCCCTCAGCCCAGGGTCCTATGGCTACACCTTC.

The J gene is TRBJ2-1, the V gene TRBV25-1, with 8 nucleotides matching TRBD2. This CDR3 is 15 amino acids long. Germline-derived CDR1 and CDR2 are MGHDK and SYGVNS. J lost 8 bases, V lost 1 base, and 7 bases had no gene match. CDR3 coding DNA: TGTGCCAGCAGTGAATCCGGGACTAGGGGCTATGAGCAGTTCTTC. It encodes CASSESGTRGYEQFF.

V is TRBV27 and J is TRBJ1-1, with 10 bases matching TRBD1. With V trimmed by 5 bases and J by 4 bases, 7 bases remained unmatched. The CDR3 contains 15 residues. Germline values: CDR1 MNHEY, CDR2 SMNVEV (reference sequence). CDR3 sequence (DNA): TGTGCCAGCAGTGAGCGACAGGGGGCAGGCACTGAAGCTTTCTTT. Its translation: CASSERQGAGTEAFF.

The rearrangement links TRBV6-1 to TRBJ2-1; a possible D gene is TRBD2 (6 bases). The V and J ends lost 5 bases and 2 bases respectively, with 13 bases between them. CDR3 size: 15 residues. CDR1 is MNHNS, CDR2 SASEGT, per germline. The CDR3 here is CASSILAQPYNEQFF. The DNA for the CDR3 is TGTGCCAGCAGTATTCTAGCGCAACCCTACAATGAGCAGTTCTTC.

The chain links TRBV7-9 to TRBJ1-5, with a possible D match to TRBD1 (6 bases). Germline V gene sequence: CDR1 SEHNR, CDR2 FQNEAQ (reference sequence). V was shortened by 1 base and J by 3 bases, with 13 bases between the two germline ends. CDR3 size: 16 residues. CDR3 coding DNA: TGTGCCAGCAGCTTAGGCGGGTGGACAGACAATCAGCCCCAGCATTTT. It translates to CASSLGGWTDNQPQHF.

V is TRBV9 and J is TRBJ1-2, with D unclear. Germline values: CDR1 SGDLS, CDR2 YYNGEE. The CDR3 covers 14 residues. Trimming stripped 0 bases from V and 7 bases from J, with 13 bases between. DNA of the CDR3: TGTGCCAGCAGCGTAGCTGCTACGGAGACTGGCTACACCTTC. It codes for CASSVAATETGYTF.

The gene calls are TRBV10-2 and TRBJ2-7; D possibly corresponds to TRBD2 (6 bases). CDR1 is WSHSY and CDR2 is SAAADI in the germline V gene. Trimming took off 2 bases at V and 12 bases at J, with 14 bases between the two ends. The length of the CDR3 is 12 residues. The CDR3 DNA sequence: TGCGCCAGCAGTGAGACGAGACTAGAACTGTACTTC. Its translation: CASSETRLELYF.

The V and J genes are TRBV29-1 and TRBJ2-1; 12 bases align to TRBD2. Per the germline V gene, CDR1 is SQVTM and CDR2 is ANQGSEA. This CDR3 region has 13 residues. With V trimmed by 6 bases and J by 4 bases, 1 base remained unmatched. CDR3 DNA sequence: TGCAGCGTCGGGACTAGCGGGTACAATGAGCAGTTCTTC. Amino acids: CSVGTSGYNEQFF.

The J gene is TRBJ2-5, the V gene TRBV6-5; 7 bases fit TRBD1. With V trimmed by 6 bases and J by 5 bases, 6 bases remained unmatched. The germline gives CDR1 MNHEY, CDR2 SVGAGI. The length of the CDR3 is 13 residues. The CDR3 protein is CASSDRVHETQYF. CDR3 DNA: TGTGCCAGCAGCGACAGGGTTCACGAGACCCAGTACTTC.

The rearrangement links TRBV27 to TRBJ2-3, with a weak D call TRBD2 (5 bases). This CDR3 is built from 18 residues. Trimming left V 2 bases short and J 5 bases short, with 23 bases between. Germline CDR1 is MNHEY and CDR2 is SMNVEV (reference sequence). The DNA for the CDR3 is TGTGCCAGCAGTTTACCGCCCTGGAGCGGCCAATTTGGAGATACGCAGTATTTT. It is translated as CASSLPPWSGQFGDTQYF.

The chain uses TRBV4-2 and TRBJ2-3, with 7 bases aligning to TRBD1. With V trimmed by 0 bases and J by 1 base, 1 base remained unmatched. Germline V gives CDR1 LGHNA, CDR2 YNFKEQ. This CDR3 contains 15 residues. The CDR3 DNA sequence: TGTGCCAGCAGCCAAGAGGGACAGCGCACAGATACGCAGTATTTT. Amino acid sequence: CASSQEGQRTDTQYF.

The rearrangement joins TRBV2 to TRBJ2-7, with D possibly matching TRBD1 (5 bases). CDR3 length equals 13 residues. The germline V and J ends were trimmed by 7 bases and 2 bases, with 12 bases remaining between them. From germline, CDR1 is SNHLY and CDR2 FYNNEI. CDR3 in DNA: TGTGCCAGCAAGGACAAGATCGCCTACGAGCAGTACTTC. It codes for CASKDKIAYEQYF.

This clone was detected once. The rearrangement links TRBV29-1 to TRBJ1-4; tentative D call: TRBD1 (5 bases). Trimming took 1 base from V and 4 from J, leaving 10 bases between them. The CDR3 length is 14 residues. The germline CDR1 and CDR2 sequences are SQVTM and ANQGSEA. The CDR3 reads CSVEGVTDNEKLFF. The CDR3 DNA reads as TGCAGCGTTGAAGGAGTGACAGATAATGAAAAACTGTTTTTT.

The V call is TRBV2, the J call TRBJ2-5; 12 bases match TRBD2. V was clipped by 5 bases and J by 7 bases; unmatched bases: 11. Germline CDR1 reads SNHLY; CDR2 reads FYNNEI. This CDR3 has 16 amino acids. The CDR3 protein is CASSLLAGGPGATQYF. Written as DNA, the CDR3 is TGTGCCAGCAGTCTCCTAGCGGGAGGGCCAGGTGCGACCCAGTACTTC.

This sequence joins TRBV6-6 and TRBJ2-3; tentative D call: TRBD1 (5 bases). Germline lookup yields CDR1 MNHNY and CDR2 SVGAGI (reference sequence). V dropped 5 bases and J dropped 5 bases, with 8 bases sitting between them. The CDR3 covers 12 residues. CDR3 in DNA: TGTGCCAGCAGTCAGCAGGGAGATACGCAGTATTTT. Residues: CASSQQGDTQYF.

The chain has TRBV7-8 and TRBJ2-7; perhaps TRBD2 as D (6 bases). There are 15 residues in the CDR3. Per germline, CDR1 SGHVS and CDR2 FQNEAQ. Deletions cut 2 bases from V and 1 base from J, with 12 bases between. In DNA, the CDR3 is TGTGCCAGCAGCTTACGGGTAGCGGTGTCCTACGAGCAGTACTTC. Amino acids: CASSLRVAVSYEQYF.

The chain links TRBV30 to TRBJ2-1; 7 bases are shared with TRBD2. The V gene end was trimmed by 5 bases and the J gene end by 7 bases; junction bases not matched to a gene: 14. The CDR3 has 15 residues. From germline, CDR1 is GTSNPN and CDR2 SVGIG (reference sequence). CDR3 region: CAWDPQAGFGNEQFF. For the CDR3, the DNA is TGTGCCTGGGATCCCCAAGCGGGATTCGGGAATGAGCAGTTCTTC.

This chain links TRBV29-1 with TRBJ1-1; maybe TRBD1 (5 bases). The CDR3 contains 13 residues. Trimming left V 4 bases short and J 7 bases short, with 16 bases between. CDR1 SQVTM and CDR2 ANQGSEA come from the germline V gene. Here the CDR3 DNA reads TGCAGCGTTGTCCCTGGGACTTCCCTTGAAGCTTTCTTT. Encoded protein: CSVVPGTSLEAFF.

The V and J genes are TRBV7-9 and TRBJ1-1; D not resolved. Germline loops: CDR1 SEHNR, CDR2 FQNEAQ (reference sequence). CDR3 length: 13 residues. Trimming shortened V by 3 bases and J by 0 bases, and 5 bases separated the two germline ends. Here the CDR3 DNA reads TGTGCCAGCAGCTTGAGCTTGAACACTGAAGCTTTCTTT. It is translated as CASSLSLNTEAFF.

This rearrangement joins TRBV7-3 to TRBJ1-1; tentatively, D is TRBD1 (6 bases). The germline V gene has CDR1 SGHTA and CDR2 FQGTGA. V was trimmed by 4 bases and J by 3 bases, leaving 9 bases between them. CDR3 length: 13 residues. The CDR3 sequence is CASSSQGHTEAFF. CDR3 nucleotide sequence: TGTGCCAGCAGCTCACAGGGTCACACTGAAGCTTTCTTT.